Presented here are 25 T cell receptor beta chains from one specimen sequenced in a study of blood T cell repertoires in COVID-19. Here immunoSEQ multiplex PCR was the method, and the copy in TCRdb shows in-frame clones only, minus some. This table holds about 200,000 clones, approximately 84% found once. The sample was peripheral blood. The receptors here all came from a woman between 65 and 79 years old with active or convalescent COVID-19.

V is TRBV21-1 and J is TRBJ2-6; the table gives TRBD2 as D, unverified against the DNA. TRBV21-1 is an annotated pseudogene. This CDR3 contains 17 residues. CDR3 amino acids: CASSKGGGRAGANVLTF. The CDR3 DNA follows: TGTGCCAGCAGCAAAGGAGGTGGGAGGGCTGGGGCCAACGTCCTGACTTTC.

The genes are TRBV9 and TRBJ2-5; D uncertain. The CDR3 covers 13 residues. V was trimmed by 1 base and J by 5 bases, leaving 9 bases between them. The V gene's germline CDR1 is SGDLS and CDR2 YYNGEE. The CDR3 sequence: CASSVQASETQYF. The CDR3 coding sequence is TGTGCCAGCAGCGTACAAGCGTCGGAGACCCAGTACTTC.

CDR3 protein: CASSPSGGNGYTF. CDR3 nucleotides: TGTGCCAGCTCACCAAGCGGGGGGAACGGCTACACCTTC. The chain combines TRBV18 with TRBJ1-2; maybe TRBD1 (5 bases). CDR3 length equals 13 residues. V was clipped by 2 bases and J by 8 bases, with 12 bases between them. Germline assignment: CDR1 KGHSH and CDR2 LQKENI. The variable domain in full, completed from reference TRBV18 and TRBJ1-2, reads NAGVMQNPRHLVRRRGQEARLRCSPMKGHSHVYWYRQLPEEGLKFMVYLQKENIIDESGMPKERFSAEFPKEGPSILRIQQVVRGDSAAYFCASSPSGGNGYTFGSGTRLTVV.

The V and J genes are TRBV2 and TRBJ2-2; 8 nucleotides line up with TRBD2. The CDR3 totals 15 residues. CDR1 and CDR2 (germline): SNHLY, FYNNEI. V lost 6 bases and J lost 5; bases outside the gene matches: 8. CDR3 nucleotide sequence: TGTGCCAGCAGACGGAGGAGCGGGAGTACCGGGGAGCTGTTTTTT. This gives the protein CASRRRSGSTGELFF. Combining the CDR3 with reference TRBV2 and TRBJ2-2 gives the whole variable domain EPEVTQTPSHQVTQMGQEVILRCVPISNHLYFYWYRQILGQKVEFLVSFYNNEISEKSEIFDDQFSVERPDGSNFTLKIRSTKLEDSAMYFCASRRRSGSTGELFFGEGSRLTVL.

This clone was seen only a few times. CDR3 residues: CASSSNTSPPSYF. The CDR3 bases are TGCGCCAGCAGCTCCAACACATCCCCCCCTTCGTATTTT. The J gene is TRBJ2-3, the V gene TRBV5-1; D gene uncertain. From germline, CDR1 is SGHRS and CDR2 YFSETQ. V lost 3 bases to trimming and J lost 14 bases, with 19 bases between them. CDR3 length: 13 residues.

This clone was observed a few times. V usage is TRBV6-2 or TRBV6-3 and J usage is TRBJ2-1; D uncertain. Per the germline V gene, CDR1 is MNHEY and CDR2 is SVGEGT. The V gene lost 2 bases and the J gene lost 1 base, with 12 bases spanning the gap. The CDR3 is 16 amino acids. The CDR3 protein is CASSYGSGGSYNEQFF. The CDR3 coding sequence is TGTGCCAGCAGTTACGGTTCCGGTGGTTCCTACAATGAGCAGTTCTTC.

This clone has only one observation. V is TRBV29-1 and J is TRBJ1-1; 10 nucleotides align to TRBD1. V shed 4 bases, J shed 4 bases, and the junction held 6 bases outside the gene matches. The CDR3 covers 14 residues. Germline V gene sequence: CDR1 SQVTM, CDR2 ANQGSEA. The CDR3 nucleotides are TGCAGCGTTGGGATGACAGGGGGCATCACTGAAGCTTTCTTT. It specifies CSVGMTGGITEAFF.

On this clone itself: This sample includes further DNA sequences coding for the same CDR3. The chain uses TRBV11-2 and TRBJ2-7; tentatively, D is TRBD2 (6 bases). The germline V gene encodes CDR1 SGHAT and CDR2 FQNNGV. The ends were cut back, 0 bases at V and 4 bases at J, with 7 bases in the middle. The CDR3 is 13 residues long. The CDR3 sequence is CASSLDRGYEQYF. In nucleotides, the CDR3 is TGTGCCAGCAGCTTAGATCGGGGGTACGAGCAGTACTTC.

The chain combines TRBV7-9 with TRBJ1-1, with D uncertain. The CDR3 has 18 amino acids. V lost 5 bases and J lost 9, with 31 bases in between. Germline V gene lookup returns CDR1 SEHNR and CDR2 FQNEAQ (reference sequence). CDR3 in DNA: TGTGCCAGCAGCCAAGGAGCCGGGTTTCTCGGCCAGCCGGCTCAAGCTTTCTTT. Translated, it gives CASSQGAGFLGQPAQAFF.

The J gene is TRBJ2-2, the V gene TRBV27; TRBD2 agrees at 8 bases. V was clipped by 6 bases and J by 0 bases; unmatched bases: 0. Germline V gives CDR1 MNHEY, CDR2 SMNVEV (reference sequence). CDR3 length: 14 residues. CDR3 loop: CASRLAANTGELFF. Here the CDR3 DNA reads TGTGCCAGCAGACTAGCGGCGAACACCGGGGAGCTGTTTTTT.

The J gene is TRBJ2-1, the V gene TRBV5-5; the D is unclear. The CDR3 spans 15 residues. Between the trimmed V and J ends, which lost 1 base and 5 bases, there was a span of 13 bases. Germline V gene lookup returns CDR1 SGHKS and CDR2 YYEKEE (reference sequence). CDR3 in DNA: TGTGCCAGCAGCTTGCTCTATCCCAACGACAATGAGCAGTTCTTC. It is translated as CASSLLYPNDNEQFF.

The rearrangement joins TRBV24-1 to TRBJ2-7; 9 positions agree with TRBD1. Germline CDR1 and CDR2: KGHDR and SFDVKD. The ends lost 5 bases at V and 3 bases at J; junction bases unmatched: 13. CDR3 length: 17 residues. The chain's CDR3 is CATSGKDLGTGHYEQYF. For the CDR3, the DNA is TGTGCCACCAGTGGTAAGGATCTGGGGACAGGGCACTACGAGCAGTACTTC.

J is TRBJ2-7 and V is TRBV1; the table assigns TRBD2, which was not confirmed against the DNA. TRBV1 is a pseudogene. The CDR3 has 20 residues. The CDR3 is CTSSQAPGLAGKLPSYEQYF. The CDR3 DNA is TGCACCAGCAGCCAAGCCCCGGGACTAGCGGGAAAACTTCCTTCCTACGAGCAGTACTTC.

The chain links TRBV2 to TRBJ2-7, with 7 bases that match TRBD1. The CDR3 is 14 amino acids. Germline CDR1 is SNHLY and CDR2 is FYNNEI. V dropped 7 bases and J dropped 7; count of bases not matched to a gene: 13. The CDR3 coding sequence is TGTGCCAGCACCGAGACAGGGATGCCAGGGGAGCAGTACTTC. It translates to CASTETGMPGEQYF.

This clone was observed a single time. The V call is TRBV3-1 (or the pseudogene TRBV3-2), the J call TRBJ1-3; 7 bases agree with TRBD1. The CDR3 loop spans 14 amino acids. CDR1 and CDR2 (germline): LGHDT, YNNKEL (reference sequence). The V and J ends lost 6 bases and 2 bases, in that order; junction bases with no gene match: 4. The CDR3 DNA is TGTGCCAGCAGGCGGACAGGCGCTGGAAACACCATATATTTT. Residues: CASRRTGAGNTIYF.

This clone has ten or more counts. CDR3 protein: CASSSDRGEAFF. DNA for the CDR3: TGTGCCAGCAGCTCCGACAGGGGTGAAGCTTTCTTT. The V and J genes are TRBV6-6 and TRBJ1-1; 8 positions agree with TRBD1. Trimming took 6 bases from V and 7 from J; bases not matched to a gene: 4. CDR3 length equals 12 residues. CDR1 is MNHNY and CDR2 is SVGAGI in the germline V gene (reference sequence).

The CDR3 here is CASIKTGVITDTQYF. The CDR3 nucleotides are TGTGCCAGCATTAAGACAGGGGTTATCACAGATACGCAGTATTTT. V gene TRBV28 combines with J gene TRBJ2-3; 8 bases align to TRBD1. Per germline, CDR1 MDHEN and CDR2 SYDVKM. This CDR3 has 15 amino acids. J lost 2 bases, V lost 7 bases, and 8 bases had no gene match.

CDR3 nucleotides: TGTGCCAGCAGCAGCTTCAGGACAGGGAACACCGGGGAGCTGTTTTTT. Translated, it gives CASSSFRTGNTGELFF. The chain is built from TRBV21-1 and TRBJ2-2; the DNA was not compared with TRBD1, the D call given in the table. TRBV21-1 is a pseudogene locus. The CDR3 is 16 amino acids.

The rearrangement joins TRBV5-4 to TRBJ1-5, with D hard to call. This CDR3 spans 12 amino acids. Trimming removed 4 bases from V and 4 bases from J, with 6 bases in between. From germline, CDR1 is SGHNT and CDR2 YYREEE (reference sequence). CDR3 sequence: CASSLPNQPQHF. CDR3 bases: TGTGCCAGCAGCCTACCTAATCAGCCCCAGCATTTT.

This clone turned up a few times. CDR3 DNA sequence: TGTGCCAGCAGCAACAGGGAATTCGATGAGCAGTTCTTC. Amino acid sequence: CASSNREFDEQFF. The chain has TRBV7-9 and TRBJ2-1; maybe TRBD1 (6 bases). The CDR3 runs to 13 residues. The V gene lost 5 bases and the J gene lost 8 bases, with 13 bases spanning the gap. Germline V gives CDR1 SEHNR, CDR2 FQNEAQ (reference sequence). The variable domain in full, with the rest retrieved from reference TRBV7-9 and TRBJ2-1, is DTGVSQNPRHKITKRGQNVTFRCDPISEHNRLYWYRQTLGQGPEFLTYFQNEAQLEKSRLLSDRFSAERPKGSFSTLEIQRTEQGDSAMYLCASSNREFDEQFFGPGTRLTVL.

This clone was picked up one time. V gene TRBV7-2 combines with J gene TRBJ2-2; tentatively, D is TRBD2 (6 bases). The CDR3 has 17 amino acids. CDR1 is SGHTA, CDR2 FQGNSA, per germline. V dropped 0 bases and J dropped 8 bases, with 19 bases sitting between them. The CDR3 here is CASSLAGLVSEGGELFF. CDR3 sequence (DNA): TGTGCCAGCAGCTTAGCCGGCCTGGTGTCGGAGGGGGGGGAGCTGTTTTTT.

V is TRBV6-2 or TRBV6-3 and J is TRBJ2-1; D perhaps matches TRBD2 (5 bases). The V end lost 5 bases, the J end lost 13 bases, and 18 bases lay between the germline ends. Germline V lookup: CDR1 MNHEY, CDR2 SVGEGT. CDR3 size: 13 residues. The CDR3 region is CASSGEQYNAQFF. CDR3 sequence (DNA): TGTGCCAGCAGTGGGGAGCAGTACAATGCCCAGTTCTTC.

This sequence joins TRBV5-1 and TRBJ2-1; 15 nucleotides match TRBD2. This CDR3 comprises 16 residues. J was trimmed by 7 bases and V by 3 bases; bases with no gene match: 5. The germline CDR1 and CDR2 sequences are SGHRS and YFSETQ. The CDR3 reads CASSSGLAGGGNEQFF. The CDR3 DNA reads TGCGCCAGCAGCTCGGGACTAGCGGGAGGAGGGAATGAGCAGTTCTTC. Drawing the rest from reference TRBV5-1 and TRBJ2-1, the complete variable domain is KAGVTQTPRYLIKTRGQQVTLSCSPISGHRSVSWYQQTPGQGLQFLFEYFSETQRNKGNFPGRFSGRQFSNSRSEMNVSTLELGDSALYLCASSSGLAGGGNEQFFGPGTRLTVL.

V usage is TRBV30 and J usage is TRBJ2-5, with D maybe TRBD1 (6 bases). V was shortened by 0 bases and J by 0 bases, with 14 bases between the two germline ends. Germline V gene sequence: CDR1 GTSNPN, CDR2 SVGIG (reference sequence). The CDR3 spans 16 residues. The CDR3 reads CAWSVRQGYNQETQYF. The CDR3, as DNA: TGTGCCTGGAGTGTTAGGCAGGGGTACAACCAAGAGACCCAGTACTTC.

V is TRBV29-1 and J is TRBJ2-5; D not resolved. Trimming removed 8 bases at V and 4 bases at J, with 20 bases between. The germline V gene has CDR1 SQVTM and CDR2 ANQGSEA. The CDR3 extends over 14 amino acids. The CDR3 nucleotides read TGCAGCTTCAAGCAACGCGGCCTGCGAGAGACCCAGTACTTC. Protein: CSFKQRGLRETQYF.